This record looks at one TCR beta chain sequence and its context. Its antigen is still unknown. This sample is part of a study of cytomegalovirus exposure and HLA in healthy donors. General study points: Sequencing depth roughly uniform across donors was assumed in presence/absence analyses. In vitro experiments confirmed that a few CMV-associated chains were specific for CMV antigens.

The PCR employed 60 Vbeta primers together with 13 Jbeta primers. Source study methods: Roughly 12 million shared chains were among approximately 87 million unique TCR beta chains counted in a later analysis. Profiled with immunoSEQ multiplex PCR; TCRdb holds only in-frame clones, not every one. V and J calls and clone size are those listed in that table; D and trimming were worked out from the DNA. The sample has 150,000 to 200,000 clones, around 79% seen once. This sequence originates from a male donor in good health and CMV-seropositive. Source material: PBMCs.

CDR3: CATRDRVVYEQYF. As DNA, the CDR3 is TGTGCCACCCGGGACAGGGTTGTCTACGAGCAGTACTTC. J is TRBJ2-5 and V is TRBV28; 9 positions match TRBD1. The J call may be wrong; the DNA end is better matched by TRBJ2-7. The CDR3 is made up of 13 amino acids. CDR1 is MDHEN, CDR2 SYDVKM, per germline.